The clone carrying this TCR beta chain was detected a few times. What it binds is unknown. The data were produced by immunoSEQ multiplex PCR, yet TCRdb's version contains in-frame clones alone and is incomplete. This sample yields 4,200 or so clones, of which about 81% are seen a single time; under 0.95% belongs to the top ten. The time point: 2014-2015 season, 7 days after vaccination. Sorted blood CD4 subsets were sequenced before and after adults received seasonal inactivated influenza vaccine. The sample is drawn from a study of follicular helper T cells after annual influenza vaccination. Study-wide context: For some subjects, blood spans the 2013-2014, 2014-2015 and 2015-2016 annual vaccinations.

The study's findings and limits: Productive TCRB sequences came from only about 9.5-20% of cells.

Germline V gene lookup returns CDR1 SGHNT and CDR2 YENEEA. This CDR3 has 13 residues. Trimming took 4 bases from V and 4 from J, leaving 10 bases between them. The sequence was obtained from an adult who received the influenza vaccine. The chain links TRBV11-3 to TRBJ2-5; the D call may be TRBD1 or TRBD2 (6 bases each). The specimen comprised CXCR5- memory CD4+ T cells sorted from blood, sampled 7 days after influenza vaccination. In DNA form, the CDR3 reads TGTGCCAGCAGCTACGAGGGGGGAGAGACCCAGTACTTC. Protein: CASSYEGGETQYF.